These 20 T cell receptor beta chains came from one sample sequenced in a study of T cell repertoires in cytomegalovirus infection. MiXCR, applied by TCRdb to the reads, yields one record per CDR3 protein. This table has roughly 45,000 distinct CDR3 sequences, approximately 22% appearing once. The antigens of these receptors remain unknown. Sequenced sample: PBMCs, sequenced either directly or after in vitro stimulation (not recorded which). These receptors all come from a human donor in good health (CMV status not recorded). Some clones in this sample may be carry-over from other donors' samples.

The gene calls are TRBV5-1 and TRBJ2-1; a weak D match, TRBD1 (5 bases). The V gene lost 4 bases and the J gene lost 8 bases, with 13 bases spanning the gap. The CDR3 spans 13 residues. Germline V gives CDR1 SGHRS, CDR2 YFSETQ. CDR3 region: CASSPNRGDEQFF. In nucleotides, the CDR3 is TGCGCCAGCAGCCCAAATAGGGGTGATGAGCAGTTCTTC.

The genes are TRBV6-6 and TRBJ1-2; 9 nucleotides match TRBD1. Germline CDR1 and CDR2: MNHNY and SVGAGI (reference sequence). With V trimmed by 5 bases and J by 5 bases, 9 bases remained unmatched. The CDR3 extends over 15 amino acids. CDR3 sequence (DNA): TGTGCCAGCAGTGACTTCGCCGGGACAGGGTATGGCTACACCTTC. This codes for CASSDFAGTGYGYTF.

In its sample, this clonotype was seen a few times. The rearrangement joins TRBV7-9 to TRBJ2-7, with 9 bases matching TRBD1. CDR1 and CDR2 (germline): SEHNR, FQNEAQ (reference sequence). Trimming took 5 bases from V and 6 from J; bases not matched to a gene: 11. CDR3 length equals 15 residues. For the CDR3, the DNA is TGTGCCAGCAGCATTTTCGGGACAGGGAAATTCGAGCAGTACTTC. Its protein is CASSIFGTGKFEQYF.

V and J are TRBV9 and TRBJ2-6; TRBD2 matches at 7 bases. V lost 1 base to trimming and J lost 0 bases; unmatched junction nucleotides: 13. The CDR3 totals 20 residues. Germline-derived CDR1 and CDR2 are SGDLS and YYNGEE. The CDR3 DNA sequence: TGTGCCAGCAGCGTAAGGGAGGGCCAGCTATTCCGCTCTGGGGCCAACGTCCTGACTTTC. It encodes CASSVREGQLFRSGANVLTF.

This clonotype was observed many times. The rearrangement links TRBV3-1 to TRBJ2-1; D not certain. This CDR3 spans 14 amino acids. Trimming removed 1 base from V and 4 bases from J, with 8 bases in between. The germline gives CDR1 LGHDT, CDR2 YNNKEL (reference sequence). CDR3 coding DNA: TGTGCCAGCAGCCAAGTTCTCGGGTACAATGAGCAGTTCTTC. This encodes CASSQVLGYNEQFF.

This chain uses TRBV2 with TRBJ2-5; D is possibly TRBD1 (6 bases). Germline V lookup: CDR1 SNHLY, CDR2 FYNNEI. The length of the CDR3 is 12 residues. V lost 8 bases and J 5 bases, leaving 12 bases between the germline ends. CDR3: CASGNRVETQYF. CDR3 in DNA: TGTGCCAGCGGTAACAGGGTGGAGACCCAGTACTTC.

This clonotype was counted ten times or more. V usage is TRBV20-1 and J usage is TRBJ2-5, with TRBD2 matching over 10 bases. V shed 5 bases and J 5 bases; nucleotides not matched to a gene: 11. This CDR3 contains 15 residues. Germline CDR1 DFQATT, CDR2 SNEGSKA (reference sequence). The CDR3, as DNA: TGCAGTGCTGCCCTAGCGGGAGTCCTACAGGAGACCCAGTACTTC. This encodes CSAALAGVLQETQYF.

The table lists this clonotype with many counts. The chain links TRBV11-2 to TRBJ2-3; D unclear. V was trimmed by 4 bases and J by 6 bases, leaving 5 bases between them. Per germline, CDR1 SGHAT and CDR2 FQNNGV. The CDR3 covers 11 residues. The DNA of the CDR3 is TGTGCCAGCAGCTCAACGGATACGCAGTATTTT. Translating it yields CASSSTDTQYF.

This clonotype was seen many times. The chain has TRBV12-3 or TRBV12-4 and TRBJ2-6, with 7 bases aligning to TRBD2. The CDR3 has 17 amino acids. V lost 7 bases and J lost 4; bases outside the gene matches: 13. CDR3 protein: CASNPLAATAGANVLTF. The CDR3 DNA sequence: TGTGCCAGCAATCCCCTAGCGGCCACCGCCGGGGCCAACGTCCTGACTTTC.

The sample holds many counts of this clonotype. The chain links TRBV7-9 to TRBJ1-2; D is uncertain. The length of the CDR3 is 14 residues. Germline V gene sequence: CDR1 SEHNR, CDR2 FQNEAQ (reference sequence). Trimming took off 5 bases at V and 2 bases at J, with 12 bases between the two ends. DNA for the CDR3: TGTGCCAGCAGCCCCGGGAGAGGAAACTATGGCTACACCTTC. Its translation: CASSPGRGNYGYTF.

This clonotype has a handful of counts. V gene TRBV27 combines with J gene TRBJ2-7; 8 bases agree with TRBD1. Trimming cost V 2 bases and J 3 bases; bases outside gene matches: 3. The CDR3 covers 14 residues. In germline, CDR1 is MNHEY, CDR2 SMNVEV (reference sequence). The CDR3 DNA reads as TGTGCCAGCAGTTTAACTGGGACAGGCTACGAGCAGTACTTC. This codes for CASSLTGTGYEQYF.

This clonotype was counted between two and nine times. The chain carries TRBV12-3 or TRBV12-4 and TRBJ1-2; TRBD1 is a possible D gene (6 bases). This CDR3 has 16 residues. V was trimmed by 0 bases and J by 6 bases, leaving 17 bases between them. CDR3 residues: CASSLAYLGTRNGYTF. CDR3 bases: TGTGCCAGCAGTTTAGCTTACCTCGGGACACGGAATGGCTACACCTTC.

Only a few counts were recorded for this clonotype. J is TRBJ1-1 and V is TRBV12-5; perhaps TRBD1 as D (5 bases). CDR3 length equals 14 residues. V was trimmed by 1 base and J by 4 bases, leaving 10 bases between them. CDR1 and CDR2 (germline): LGHNT, FRNRAP. The CDR3 spells CASGLETAITEAFF. As DNA, the CDR3 is TGTGCTAGTGGTTTGGAGACAGCAATCACTGAAGCTTTCTTT.

The chain is built from TRBV3-1 and TRBJ1-2; D uncertain. This CDR3 has 14 residues. Germline values: CDR1 LGHDT, CDR2 YNNKEL (reference sequence). Trimming pared 1 base from V and 4 bases from J, leaving 10 bases between. CDR3 protein: CASSQGGGFYGYTF. CDR3 DNA: TGTGCCAGCAGCCAAGGTGGCGGATTCTATGGCTACACCTTC.

In this sample, this clonotype turned up a few times. The chain carries TRBV28 and TRBJ1-5; possibly TRBD1 for D (6 bases). Germline CDR1 is MDHEN and CDR2 is SYDVKM. V lost 6 bases to trimming and J lost 3 bases, with 18 bases between them. The CDR3 loop spans 16 amino acids. CDR3 amino acids: CASRALWGANNQPQHF. The CDR3 DNA follows: TGTGCCAGCAGGGCCCTGTGGGGGGCGAACAATCAGCCCCAGCATTTT.

This chain connects TRBV7-2 to TRBJ1-1; no clear D. Trimming removed 3 bases at V and 4 bases at J, with 18 bases between. Germline V CDR1 and CDR2: SGHTA, FQGNSA. The CDR3 runs 16 residues. The CDR3 region has the DNA TGTGCCAGCAGCTTTCGGGCCAGCAGTGGCAGCACTGAAGCTTTCTTT. It is translated as CASSFRASSGSTEAFF.

The chain joins TRBV19 to TRBJ2-5, with unresolved D. This CDR3 region has 15 residues. Germline-derived CDR1 and CDR2 are LNHDA and SQIVND (reference sequence). The V end was cut by 3 bases, the J end by 4 bases, with 15 bases between. For the CDR3, the DNA is TGTGCCAGTAGTATGGCAGCGTACAGCATAGAGACCCAGTACTTC. Translated, it gives CASSMAAYSIETQYF.

In this sample, this clonotype turned up a few times. J is TRBJ2-2 and V is TRBV5-1; no definite D call. This CDR3 is built from 13 residues. Germline V gene lookup returns CDR1 SGHRS and CDR2 YFSETQ. The germline V and J ends were trimmed by 4 bases and 6 bases, with 10 bases remaining between them. As DNA, the CDR3 is TGCGCCAGCAGCAACCCCACGGCCGGGGAGCTGTTTTTT. Protein product: CASSNPTAGELFF.

This clonotype has ten or more counts. This chain links TRBV7-2 with TRBJ2-3; TRBD2 agrees at 9 bases. Looked up from germline, CDR1 is SGHTA and CDR2 is FQGNSA. There are 18 residues in the CDR3. V shed 1 base and J 0 bases; nucleotides not matched to a gene: 8. This CDR3 reads CASSLVAGGHRSTDTQYF. The CDR3 DNA sequence: TGTGCCAGCAGCTTAGTGGCGGGAGGGCATCGAAGCACAGATACGCAGTATTTT.

This clonotype showed up just a few times. Here the CDR3 DNA reads TGTGCCAGCAGTTTAGGAACGAACTACGAGCAGTACTTC. Translated: CASSLGTNYEQYF. V gene TRBV27 combines with J gene TRBJ2-7; D is unclear. The CDR3 sequence is 13 residues long. Trimming removed 2 bases at V and 3 bases at J, with 8 bases between. Per the germline V gene, CDR1 is MNHEY and CDR2 is SMNVEV (reference sequence).